The 5 T cell receptor beta chains below come from one sample, sequenced in a study of blood T cells in healthy people across ages. Next came a second PCR, run for about 6 to 11 cycles, which used a sample-barcoded 5' primer along with a J-beta primer mix. TCRdb re-derived calls from the 5' RACE reads in MiXCR, one entry per CDR3 protein. The data show around 1,900,000 distinct CDR3 sequences, approximately 40% seen once. Specimen: blood. The receptors derive from a human donor in good health.

This chain connects TRBV19 to TRBJ2-3, with unresolved D. The CDR3 is 14 residues long. The V gene's germline CDR1 is LNHDA and CDR2 SQIVND (reference sequence). V shed 7 bases and J shed 0 bases, with 11 bases lying between them. CDR3 coding DNA: TGTGCCAGTACTGCGAGGTCTAGCACAGATACGCAGTATTTT. Encoded protein: CASTARSSTDTQYF.

CDR3 in amino acids: CASSLRMLTYNEQFF. CDR3 DNA sequence: TGTGCCAGCAGTTTACGGATGCTTACCTACAATGAGCAGTTCTTC. The chain recombines TRBV12-3 or TRBV12-4 with TRBJ2-1; D not certain. Trimming removed 2 bases at V and 2 bases at J, with 10 bases between. There are 15 residues in the CDR3.

The chain combines TRBV10-3 with TRBJ1-2; 8 bases line up with TRBD1. Germline V lookup: CDR1 ENHRY, CDR2 SYGVKD. CDR3 length equals 15 residues. V lost 3 bases to trimming and J lost 0 bases; unmatched junction nucleotides: 3. CDR3 sequence reads: CAISDGQGSNYGYTF. Written as DNA, the CDR3 is TGTGCCATCAGTGACGGACAGGGCTCTAACTATGGCTACACCTTC.

The rearrangement links TRBV28 to TRBJ2-1; 7 nucleotides agree with TRBD2. This CDR3 spans 16 amino acids. The V segment lost 6 bases and the J segment 4 bases; nucleotides outside the gene matches: 12. Germline lookup yields CDR1 MDHEN and CDR2 SYDVKM. In DNA form, the CDR3 reads TGTGCCAGCAGATGGGGGGGGAAGTCAACTTACAATGAGCAGTTCTTC. This codes for CASRWGGKSTYNEQFF.

V and J are TRBV20-1 and TRBJ2-5; TRBD1 might be the D (6 bases). The J call may be wrong; the DNA end is better matched by TRBJ2-7. Germline CDR1 is DFQATT and CDR2 is SNEGSKA (reference sequence). This CDR3 comprises 13 residues. The chain's CDR3 is CSALDSRGDEQYF. The CDR3, as DNA: TGCAGTGCTCTGGACAGCAGGGGCGACGAGCAGTACTTC.